This is a list of T cell receptor beta chains from one sample in a study of long-term antiretroviral therapy in people with HIV. Sequencing used immunoSEQ multiplex PCR; TCRdb keeps in-frame clones, though not all of them. The repertoire holds 40,000 to 45,000 clones, with roughly 95% as singletons. The input for sequencing was unsorted PBMCs, taken 3.7 years after starting antiretroviral therapy. The source of these receptors is a woman between 50 and 59 years old with HIV. The conserved cysteine and the conserved F or W are not part of the CDR3 here. The order of the fields is J gene, V gene, CDR3 protein.

TRBJ1-6,TRBV11-2,ASSSDTRGSPLH
TRBJ2-7,TRBV7-8,ASSLRDSASYEQY
TRBJ2-1,TRBV6-6,ASSYGDNEQF
TRBJ2-7,TRBV5-1,ASSPGQGAYEQY
TRBJ2-3,TRBV30,AWGRTGANTDTQY
TRBJ2-1,TRBV10-3,AISEEGLGYNEQF
TRBJ1-2,TRBV7-9,ASSVRVTNYGYT
TRBJ1-1,TRBV10-3,AISEGNRGVTEAF
TRBJ1-1,TRBV5-1,ASSFVPDNTEAF
TRBJ1-4,TRBV6-5,ASSHRSTNEKLF
TRBJ2-5,TRBV5-4,ASRPSADQETQY
TRBJ1-6,TRBV30,AGQGDRNSPLH
TRBJ2-2,TRBV25-1,ASSDSPLNTGELF
TRBJ2-3,TRBV9,ASSLLAGGDTQY
TRBJ2-7,TRBV5-6,ASSPGVPKAHYEQY
TRBJ2-1,TRBV10-3,AISDTRGANNEQF
TRBJ1-2,TRBV14,ASSQDWYGYT
TRBJ2-7,TRBV5-1,ASSLEDRDYEQY
TRBJ1-1,TRBV6-1,ASSEGGGTLNTEAF
TRBJ2-2,TRBV7-9,ATPGRNTGELF
TRBJ1-3,TRBV11-3,ASSPDSHPGNTIY
TRBJ1-6,TRBV7-8,ASSLVGNSPLH
TRBJ1-3,TRBV11-1,ASSLSDRASGNTIY
TRBJ1-5,TRBV18,ASSPYPATGTDSNQPQH
TRBJ2-5,TRBV7-2,ASSFGGAETQY
TRBJ2-5,TRBV11-3,ASSRGLAVQETQY
TRBJ1-5,TRBV30,AWSVQGNQPQH
TRBJ2-1,TRBV7-7,ASSQNTYNEQF
TRBJ1-2,TRBV7-2,ASSPRDSNYGYT
TRBJ1-1,TRBV11-2,ASSLESRFTGEAF
TRBJ1-5,TRBV27,ASSHRDSNQPQH
TRBJ2-7,TRBV6-1,ASSEQRAYEQY
TRBJ2-2,TRBV7-3,ASSFFITGELF
TRBJ1-4,TRBV19,ASLLHGPRRKLF
TRBJ2-7,TRBV23-1,ASSSPVGAPLGQY
TRBJ1-5,TRBV6-6,ATQANIGTENQPQH
TRBJ2-3,TRBV11-2,AHEQGGTDTQY
TRBJ2-5,TRBV27,ASRAEAQY
TRBJ2-6,TRBV7-9,ASSLLGANVLT
TRBJ2-5,TRBV5-1,ASRLFVERGETQY
TRBJ1-6,TRBV4-1,ASSQEGQGSAPLH
TRBJ1-1,TRBV5-4,ASRFQGTTGAF
TRBJ1-4,TRBV6-6,ASSLDLFSEKLF
TRBJ1-1,TRBV10-3,AISESIVGFEAF
TRBJ1-2,TRBV13,ASSLRGNYGYT
TRBJ1-1,TRBV6-1,ASCTGERGHTEAF
TRBJ2-7,TRBV9,ASSVGGLAGVYEQY
TRBJ2-7,TRBV7-9,ASSLTRYEQY
TRBJ1-5,TRBV10-2,ASSENAGFYNNQPQH
TRBJ1-5,TRBV4-1,ASSLGQGTDVPQH